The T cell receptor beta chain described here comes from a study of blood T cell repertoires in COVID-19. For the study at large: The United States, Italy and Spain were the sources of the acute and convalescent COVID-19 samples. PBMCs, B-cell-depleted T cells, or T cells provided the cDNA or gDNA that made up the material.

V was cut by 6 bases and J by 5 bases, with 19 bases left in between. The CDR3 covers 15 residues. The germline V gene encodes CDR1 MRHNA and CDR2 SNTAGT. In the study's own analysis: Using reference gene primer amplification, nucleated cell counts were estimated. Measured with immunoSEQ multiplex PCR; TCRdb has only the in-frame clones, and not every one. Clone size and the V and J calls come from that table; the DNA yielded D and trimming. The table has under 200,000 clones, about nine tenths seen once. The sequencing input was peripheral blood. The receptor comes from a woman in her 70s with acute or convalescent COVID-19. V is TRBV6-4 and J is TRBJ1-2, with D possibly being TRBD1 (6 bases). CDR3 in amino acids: CASSPGGGPTYGYTF. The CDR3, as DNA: TGTGCCAGCAGCCCTGGGGGGGGCCCTACTTATGGCTACACCTTC.